This TCR beta chain was obtained from a study of blood T cell repertoires in COVID-19. About the research overall: Acute-phase and convalescent COVID-19 samples originated in the United States, Italy and Spain.

Using immunoSEQ multiplex PCR, the repertoire was profiled, and TCRdb retains in-frame clones only, with some absent. The repertoire has tens of thousands of clones, 86% of them found once; the top ten carry 27%. The CDR3 spans 13 residues. In germline, CDR1 is KGHDR, CDR2 SFDVKD. V lost 5 bases and J lost 2, with 8 bases in between. This sequence was found in a man aged 50 to 60 with active or convalescent COVID-19. The chain couples TRBV24-1 to TRBJ2-5, with D tentatively TRBD1 (5 bases). Sample: peripheral blood. The CDR3 loop is CATSVPGQETQYF. CDR3 in DNA: TGTGCCACCAGTGTTCCAGGGCAAGAGACCCAGTACTTC.